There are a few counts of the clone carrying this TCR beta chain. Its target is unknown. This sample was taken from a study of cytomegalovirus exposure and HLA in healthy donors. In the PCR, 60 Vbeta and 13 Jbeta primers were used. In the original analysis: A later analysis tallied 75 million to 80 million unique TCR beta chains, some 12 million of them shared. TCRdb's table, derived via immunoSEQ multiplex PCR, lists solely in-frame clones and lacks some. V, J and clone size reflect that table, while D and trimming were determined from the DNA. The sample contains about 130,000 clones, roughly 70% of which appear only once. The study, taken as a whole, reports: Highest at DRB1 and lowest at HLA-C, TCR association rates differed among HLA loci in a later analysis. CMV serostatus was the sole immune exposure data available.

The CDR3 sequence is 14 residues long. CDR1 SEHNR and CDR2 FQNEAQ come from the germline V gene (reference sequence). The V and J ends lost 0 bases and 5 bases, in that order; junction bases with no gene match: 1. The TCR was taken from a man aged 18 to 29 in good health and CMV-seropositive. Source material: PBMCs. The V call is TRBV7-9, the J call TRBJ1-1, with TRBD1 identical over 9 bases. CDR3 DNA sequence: TGTGCCAGCAGCTTAGCGGGGACAGGGACTGAAGCTTTCTTT. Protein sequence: CASSLAGTGTEAFF.